This entry concerns a single TCR beta chain. V was cut by 7 bases and J by 8 bases, with 15 bases left in between. The germline gives CDR1 MNHEY, CDR2 SVGEGT. CDR3 length: 13 residues. This entry is derived from a study of blood T cells in healthy people across ages. Together with a sample-barcoded 5' primer, a J-beta primer mix was included in a second PCR lasting about 7 to 11 cycles. TCRdb passed the 5' RACE reads through MiXCR, listing each CDR3 protein once. The sample contains over 1,500,000 distinct CDR3 sequences, roughly 52% of which appear only once. This receptor was identified in a woman aged 40 to 50 in good health. The rearrangement links TRBV6-2 or TRBV6-3 to TRBJ1-5; D ambiguous. Sequenced sample: blood. For the CDR3, the DNA is TGTGCCAGCACGGCGGGCAGTAGAAAGCCCCAGCATTTT. As protein: CASTAGSRKPQHF.